The 10 T cell receptor beta chains in this list originate from one sample, sequenced in a study of blood T cell repertoires in COVID-19. Here immunoSEQ multiplex PCR was the method, and the copy in TCRdb shows in-frame clones only, minus some. The data contain some 140,000 clones, about 78% of them seen just once; the ten biggest clones take up 9.5% to 12%. What was sequenced was peripheral blood. The receptor set was obtained from a man aged 55 to 70 who had recovered from COVID-19.

This sequence joins TRBV29-1 and TRBJ2-5; 13 nucleotides align to TRBD2. CDR1 is SQVTM, CDR2 ANQGSEA, per germline. This CDR3 contains 16 residues. Losses at the gene ends were 5 bases for V and 3 bases for J; bases not matched to a gene: 9. CDR3 sequence (DNA): TGCAGCGTTTCACGGACTAGCGGGAGAGTGGAAGAGACCCAGTACTTC. Its protein is CSVSRTSGRVEETQYF. The entire variable domain, with the rest obtained from reference TRBV29-1 and TRBJ2-5, is as follows: SAVISQKPSRDICQRGTSLTIQCQVDSQVTMMFWYRQQPGQSLTLIATANQGSEATYESGFVIDKFPISRPNLTFSTLTVSNMSPEDSSIYLCSVSRTSGRVEETQYFGPGTRLLVL.

The chain employs TRBV5-1 and TRBJ1-4; D not resolved. V lost 4 bases to trimming and J lost 2 bases, with 6 bases between them. CDR3 length: 13 amino acids. Germline CDR1 SGHRS, CDR2 YFSETQ. The CDR3 DNA reads TGCGCCAGCAGCCCAGGCACTAATGAAAAACTGTTTTTT. Its translation: CASSPGTNEKLFF.

The chain combines TRBV29-1 with TRBJ2-7; 8 bases map to TRBD2. The CDR3 contains 15 residues. The V gene end was trimmed by 3 bases and the J gene end by 0 bases; junction bases not matched to a gene: 7. Germline lookup yields CDR1 SQVTM and CDR2 ANQGSEA. For the CDR3, the DNA is TGCAGCGTTGATGTCCCTAGCGGGCTCTCCTACGAGCAGTACTTC. Amino acid sequence: CSVDVPSGLSYEQYF.

The J gene is TRBJ1-2, the V gene TRBV28; tentatively, D is TRBD1 (6 bases). V shed 4 bases and J shed 4 bases, with 10 bases lying between them. CDR1 MDHEN and CDR2 SYDVKM come from the germline V gene. The CDR3 has 13 residues. This chain's CDR3 is CASSSGGAYGYTF. CDR3 in DNA: TGTGCCAGCAGTTCTGGGGGCGCCTATGGCTACACCTTC.

This clone was seen once. The rearrangement joins TRBV7-2 to TRBJ1-4; 10 bases fit TRBD1. With 2 bases clipped from V and 7 bases from J, the junction kept 1 base outside the gene matches. This CDR3 contains 14 residues. Germline V lookup: CDR1 SGHTA, CDR2 FQGNSA. The chain's CDR3 is CASSLRDRGEKLFF. Here the CDR3 DNA reads TGTGCCAGCAGCTTAAGGGACAGGGGTGAAAAACTGTTTTTT.

Concerning this clone itself: A junction end diverges from the germline sequence, so it may reflect a read error. The chain uses TRBV7-7 and TRBJ2-2; 8 positions agree with TRBD2. The CDR3 sequence is 16 residues long. Germline CDR1 reads SSHAT; CDR2 reads FNYEAQ (reference sequence). The CDR3 reads CASSQLADLDTGELFF. For the CDR3, the DNA is TGTGCTAGCAGCCAACTAGCGGACTTGGACACCGGGGAGCTGTTTTTT.

The chain links TRBV7-2 to TRBJ2-1; 10 nucleotides line up with TRBD2. The J segment lost 3 bases and the V segment lost 7 bases, leaving 3 bases of the junction unmatched. The CDR3 covers 14 residues. CDR1 SGHTA and CDR2 FQGNSA come from the germline V gene. The CDR3 sequence: CASTSSGGYNEQFF. DNA of the CDR3: TGTGCCAGCACATCTAGCGGGGGCTACAATGAGCAGTTCTTC.

The rearrangement joins TRBV6-2 or TRBV6-3 to TRBJ2-5; TRBD1 matches 7 bases. The CDR3 is 14 amino acids. Germline CDR1 MNHEY, CDR2 SVGEGT. V dropped 4 bases and J dropped 2; count of bases not matched to a gene: 4. The chain's CDR3 is CASSSLDRQETQYF. CDR3 DNA: TGTGCCAGCAGTTCCTTGGACAGGCAAGAGACCCAGTACTTC.

The chain is built from TRBV19 and TRBJ2-5; a weak D match, TRBD2 (6 bases). V lost 6 bases and J lost 2, with 16 bases in between. Germline values: CDR1 LNHDA, CDR2 SQIVND (reference sequence). This CDR3 comprises 15 residues. This CDR3 reads CASRTTAGPQETQYF. CDR3 DNA sequence: TGTGCCAGTAGAACGACGGCGGGACCTCAAGAGACCCAGTACTTC.

A word on this clone: The same CDR3 arises from other DNA sequences in this sample as well. The chain combines TRBV7-3 with TRBJ1-1, with no clear D. Germline V lookup: CDR1 SGHTA, CDR2 FQGTGA. The V and J ends lost 1 base and 1 base respectively, with 4 bases between them. CDR3 length equals 13 residues. CDR3 region: CASSLNRNTEAFF. CDR3 DNA sequence: TGTGCCAGCAGCTTAAATCGGAACACTGAAGCTTTCTTT.